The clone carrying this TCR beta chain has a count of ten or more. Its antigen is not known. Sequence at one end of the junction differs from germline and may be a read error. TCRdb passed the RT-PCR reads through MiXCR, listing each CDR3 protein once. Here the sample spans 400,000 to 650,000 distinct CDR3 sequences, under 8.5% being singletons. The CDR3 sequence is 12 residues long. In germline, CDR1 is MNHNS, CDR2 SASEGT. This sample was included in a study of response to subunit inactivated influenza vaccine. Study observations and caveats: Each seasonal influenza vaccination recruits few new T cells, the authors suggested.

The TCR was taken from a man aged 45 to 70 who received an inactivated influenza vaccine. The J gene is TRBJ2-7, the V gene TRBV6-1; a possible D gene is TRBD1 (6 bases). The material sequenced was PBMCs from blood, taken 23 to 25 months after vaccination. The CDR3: CASREGGYEQYF. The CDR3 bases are TGTGCCAGCAGGGAAGGGGGTTACGAGCAGTACTTC.